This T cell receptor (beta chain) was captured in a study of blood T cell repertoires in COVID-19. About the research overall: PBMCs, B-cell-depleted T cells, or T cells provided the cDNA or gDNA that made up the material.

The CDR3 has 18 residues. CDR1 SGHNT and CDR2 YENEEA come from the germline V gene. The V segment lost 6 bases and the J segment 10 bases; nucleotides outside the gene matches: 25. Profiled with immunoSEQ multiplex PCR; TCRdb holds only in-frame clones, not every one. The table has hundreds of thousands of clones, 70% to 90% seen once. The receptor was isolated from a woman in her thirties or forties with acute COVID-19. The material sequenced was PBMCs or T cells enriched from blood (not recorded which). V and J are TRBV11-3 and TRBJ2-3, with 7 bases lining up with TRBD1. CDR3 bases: TGTGCCAGCAGGTTGGTCCGGGACAGCCTCAAGACGGGAAGGTCGCAGTATTTT. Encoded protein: CASRLVRDSLKTGRSQYF.